This T cell receptor (beta chain) was found in a study of cytomegalovirus exposure and HLA in healthy donors. About the study: The 95 to 150 validation repertoires and the approximately 700 first-cohort repertoires shared a platform, a later analysis reported. Whole-study findings and limits: First-cohort TCR clusters were later found to tend to co-occur in the 90 to 150 validation repertoires.

Separate from the approximately 670-subject first cohort, the roughly 120-subject validation cohort was the one that the donors belonged to. Note on this clone: As yet, its antigen is unknown.

Germline V gene lookup returns CDR1 MNHEY and CDR2 SMNVEV (reference sequence). The CDR3 has 16 amino acids. Deletions cut 4 bases from V and 6 bases from J, with 19 bases between. The repertoire was sequenced with immunoSEQ multiplex PCR; TCRdb's copy has only in-frame clones and lacks some. The table includes about 60,000 clones, more than 85% detected once. The V and J genes are TRBV27 and TRBJ2-1; D gene unclear. The receptor was derived from a woman aged 18-29 years in good health and CMV-seropositive. Sequenced sample: PBMCs. CDR3 nucleotides: TGTGCCAGCAGTTACGGGTCTTCCCCAAACGGCAATGAGCAGTTCTTC. Amino acid sequence: CASSYGSSPNGNEQFF.